The rows below give T cell receptor beta chains drawn from one sample of a study of T cells after yellow fever vaccination. Each CDR3 protein gets one entry after TCRdb re-called the 5' RACE reads with MiXCR. Seen here are about 300,000 distinct CDR3 sequences, roughly 9% observed once, and the top ten hold around 3.3%. The sequences come from CD4+ T cells sorted from PBMCs, collected 5 days after the yellow fever booster vaccination. The receptors come from a young man who received the YFV17D yellow fever vaccine. The CDR3 runs from the conserved cysteine through the conserved F or W. D genes are given only for firm matches. Where a row states a size, it is once, few, many or the class of an expanded clone; other rows omit it.

D gene	J gene	V gene	clone size	CDR3 DNA	CDR3 protein
.	TRBJ1-2	TRBV4-3	.	TGCGCCAGCAGCCAACGGGTGAGCTATGGCTACACCTTC	CASSQRVSYGYTF
.	TRBJ2-4	TRBV5-5	many	TGTGCCAGCAGCTTGTATGGGATCATTCAGTACTTC	CASSLYGIIQYF
.	TRBJ2-1	TRBV5-1	few	TGCGCCAGCAGCTTGGGCGGGGGCCTTAGCTCCTACAATGAGCAGTTCTTC	CASSLGGGLSSYNEQFF
TRBD2	TRBJ2-1	TRBV29-1	.	TGCAGCGTTTTACCCCAGCGGGGCGCCACCTCAGAGCAGTTCTTC	CSVLPQRGATSEQFF
.	TRBJ2-7	TRBV7-2	.	TGTGCCAGCAGCTTAGGGCCAAATAACGAGCAGTACTTC	CASSLGPNNEQYF
.	TRBJ1-1	TRBV7-2	few	TGTGCCAGCAGCTCGACCGGGGTTCTGAACACTGAAGCTTTCTTT	CASSSTGVLNTEAFF
.	TRBJ1-5	TRBV19	many	TGTGCCAGTAGTATACAGATTAGCAATCAGCCCCAGCATTTT	CASSIQISNQPQHF
TRBD2	TRBJ2-3	TRBV5-1	.	TGCGCCAGCAGCCTAGGACTAGGACAAGATACGCAGTATTTT	CASSLGLGQDTQYF
.	TRBJ2-3	TRBV7-2	many	TGTGCCAGCAGCTTAGGGCCGGGAGATACGCAGTATTTT	CASSLGPGDTQYF
.	TRBJ1-5	TRBV5-1	few	TGCGCCAGCAGCCCACCCTCAGGGTTGAGCAATCAGCCCCAGCATTTT	CASSPPSGLSNQPQHF
TRBD1	TRBJ2-2	TRBV7-9	many	TGTGCCAGCGACAGGGTCACCGGGGAGCTGTTTTTT	CASDRVTGELFF
.	TRBJ2-5	TRBV7-6	few	TGTGCCAGCAGCACCCGGACCAGGGGGGGGGTGCCCCAGTACTTC	CASSTRTRGGVPQYF
.	TRBJ1-2	TRBV2	.	TGTGCCAGCAGTGCGACAGTCTCCTATGGCTACACCTTC	CASSATVSYGYTF
.	TRBJ2-5	TRBV18	many	TGTGCCAGCTCACCACCGGGGCCTCGGGGCGAAGAGACCCAGTACTTC	CASSPPGPRGEETQYF
.	TRBJ2-1	TRBV7-3	many	TGTGCCAGCAGCTTAACGTTCAGCTCCTACAATGAGCAGTTCTTC	CASSLTFSSYNEQFF
TRBD2	TRBJ2-1	TRBV6-5	.	TGTGCCAGCAGGACACTAGCGGGGGACACCTACAATGAGCAGTTCTTC	CASRTLAGDTYNEQFF
TRBD1	TRBJ2-2	TRBV5-1	many	TGTGCCAGCAGCGCCGGGACAGGGGACACCGGGGAGCTGTTTTTT	CASSAGTGDTGELFF
.	TRBJ1-2	TRBV6-5	.	TGTGCCAGCAGTTCTACGGATCGGGTTTTGAATAGCTACACCTTC	CASSSTDRVLNSYTF
.	TRBJ1-3	TRBV9	few	TGTGCCAGCAGCGTAGGTCAAGGGTCCTCTGGAAACACCATATATTTT	CASSVGQGSSGNTIYF
.	TRBJ2-6	TRBV7-9	many	TGTGCCAGCAGCTTAAGCCCCTCCCGGGGCCTCCCTCTCTCTGGGGCCAACGTCCTGACTTTC	CASSLSPSRGLPLSGANVLTF
TRBD2	TRBJ2-3	TRBV20-1	many	TGCAGTGCTAGAGAGTTAGAAGCGGGGGAACATACGCAGTATTTT	CSARELEAGEHTQYF
.	TRBJ1-4	TRBV28	many	TGTGCCAGCACCCTGGACAAACTTAATGAAAAACTGTTTTTT	CASTLDKLNEKLFF
TRBD1	TRBJ2-1	TRBV7-3	.	TGTGCCAGCAGCTTGAACAGGGGCGATGAGCAGTTCTTC	CASSLNRGDEQFF
.	TRBJ1-3	TRBV7-2	many	TGTGCCAGCAGCTCGGGACGGAGAAACACCATATATTTT	CASSSGRRNTIYF
.	TRBJ2-7	TRBV29-1	few	TGCAGCGTTGGGCGGGGAGCCTACGAGCAGTACTTC	CSVGRGAYEQYF
.	TRBJ1-5	TRBV5-1	few	TGCGCCAGCAGCTTGGACAGTATTTCCCAGCCCCAGCATTTT	CASSLDSISQPQHF
.	TRBJ1-6	TRBV29-1	once	TGCACCCCCCCCGGTGGGGATAGAGATAATTCACCCCTCCACTTT	CTPPGGDRDNSPLHF
.	TRBJ2-7	TRBV5-8	few	TGTGCCAGCAGCTTCATAGCCGGCGAGCAGTACTTC	CASSFIAGEQYF
TRBD1	TRBJ1-4	TRBV7-2	many	TGTGCCAGCAGCCAGGACAGGGTGGGTGAAAAACTGTTTTTT	CASSQDRVGEKLFF
.	TRBJ2-2	TRBV7-2	.	TGTGCCAGCAGCTTCAGTGTTTTGGGGGAGCTGTTTTTT	CASSFSVLGELFF
.	TRBJ1-1	TRBV20-1	few	TGCAGTCCGTCGGAGGAGTTCGCAACTGAAGCTTTCTTT	CSPSEEFATEAFF